This T cell receptor (beta chain) is from a study of T-cell reconstitution after alpha-beta-depleted transplantation in children (dated by TCRdb to the mid-2010s). At the level of the whole study: The study quantitatively tracked T-cell immune reconstitution after TCRalphabeta/CD19-depleted allogeneic hematopoietic cell transplantation in children using TCR repertoire profiling.

From its cysteine to its phenylalanine, the CDR3 spans 17 amino acids. Solely the CDR3 DNA is kept, with 51 bases framed from the first base. V is trimmed back by 0 bases and J by 1 base, and the junction contains 11 bases that no gene match accounts for. In the germline V gene (reference sequence), CDR1 corresponds to DFQATT and CDR2 to SNEGSKA. Libraries came from PCR. The sequencer was an Illumina HiSeq 2500. Molecular barcoding was employed in the preparation of TCR libraries, with unique molecular identifiers being used to normalize TCRbeta repertoire quantification. TCRdb cleaned the public reads at Q25 with fastp, built clones with MiXCR and kept in-frame beta chains. A single entry per CDR3 protein holds the most common genes and DNA from its merged rows. Present in this sample are more than 550,000 distinct CDR3 sequences, 8% to 11% of which were seen just once. The ten largest clonotypes hold around 4% of the sample.

This clonotype was observed a few times. The specificity of this receptor is unknown. Base qualities are missing; no much larger clone stands one base away. The sequences come from PBMCs from the stem cell graft donor, collected from the stem cell graft. The sequence joins TRBV20-1 to TRBJ2-5; 7 bases in between match TRBD2. This receptor was obtained from a human donor who donated a stem cell graft to a child with acute myeloid leukemia. The DNA is TGCAGTGCTAGAGATCAAGAGCGGGGAAGTGTCCAAGAGACCCAGTACTTC. Its protein is CSARDQERGSVQETQYF.